This T cell receptor (beta chain) is from a study of blood T cell repertoires in COVID-19. Produced via immunoSEQ multiplex PCR; TCRdb's table is partial and in-frame only. This sample yields about 270,000 clones, of which about 91% are seen a single time; under 3% belongs to the top ten. J gave up 9 bases and V 3 bases, and 12 bases lay outside the gene matches. Germline CDR1 SGHNT, CDR2 YENEEA. The CDR3 length is 16 residues. The chain has TRBV11-3 and TRBJ2-1; 9 bases agree with TRBD2. The receptor was isolated from a person under 35 with COVID-19, enrolled during active disease. Sequenced material: peripheral blood. CDR3 residues: CASSFLASGITGEQFF. In nucleotides, the CDR3 is TGTGCCAGCAGCTTTTTGGCTAGCGGGATTACGGGTGAGCAGTTCTTC.